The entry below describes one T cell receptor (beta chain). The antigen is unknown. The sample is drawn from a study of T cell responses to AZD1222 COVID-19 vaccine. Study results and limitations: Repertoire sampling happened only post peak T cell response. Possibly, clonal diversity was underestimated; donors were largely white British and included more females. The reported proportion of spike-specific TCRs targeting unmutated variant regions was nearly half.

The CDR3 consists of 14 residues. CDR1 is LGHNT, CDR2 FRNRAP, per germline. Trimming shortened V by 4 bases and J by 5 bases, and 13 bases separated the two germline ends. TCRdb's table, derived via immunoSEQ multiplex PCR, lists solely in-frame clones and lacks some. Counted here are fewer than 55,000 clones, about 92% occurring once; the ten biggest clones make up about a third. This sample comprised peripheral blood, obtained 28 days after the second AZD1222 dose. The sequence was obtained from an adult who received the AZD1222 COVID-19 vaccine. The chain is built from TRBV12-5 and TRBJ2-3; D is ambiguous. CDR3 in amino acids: CASGSSTRRDTQYF. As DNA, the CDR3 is TGTGCTAGTGGTTCCTCAACCCGGAGAGATACGCAGTATTTT. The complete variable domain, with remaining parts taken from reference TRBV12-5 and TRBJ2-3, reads DARVTQTPRHKVTEMGQEVTMRCQPILGHNTVFWYRQTMMQGLELLAYFRNRAPLDDSGMPKDRFSAEMPDATLATLKIQPSEPRDSAVYFCASGSSTRRDTQYFGPGTRLTVL.